The next 13 T cell receptor beta chains were all read from a single sample in a study of T cells in localized non-small cell lung cancer. Sequencing used immunoSEQ multiplex PCR; TCRdb keeps in-frame clones, though not all of them. The sample has around 50,000 clones, roughly 89% seen once. The sequenced sample was peripheral blood, obtained before any cancer treatment. These receptors were taken from a male donor aged 60 or over with stage III squamous cell lung carcinoma.

The rearrangement links TRBV2 to TRBJ2-5; D might be TRBD2 (6 bases). Trimming took 4 bases from V and 4 from J, leaving 7 bases between them. The CDR3 contains 12 residues. Germline lookup yields CDR1 SNHLY and CDR2 FYNNEI. In DNA form, the CDR3 reads TGTGCCAGCAGTGTGGGGGGAGAGACCCAGTACTTC. Translated, it gives CASSVGGETQYF.

This rearrangement joins TRBV6-6 to TRBJ2-3; D remains unclear. The CDR3 spans 15 residues. Trimming shortened V by 1 base and J by 2 bases, and 10 bases separated the two germline ends. Germline CDR1 reads MNHNY; CDR2 reads SVGAGI (reference sequence). The CDR3, as DNA: TGTGCCAGCAGTTACTTGGGCACATCCACAGATACGCAGTATTTT. Protein product: CASSYLGTSTDTQYF.

This chain uses TRBV28 with TRBJ2-2; D might be TRBD1 or TRBD2, each matching 5 bases. Trimming left V 3 bases short and J 4 bases short, with 12 bases between. The germline gives CDR1 MDHEN, CDR2 SYDVKM. This CDR3 is 15 amino acids long. The CDR3 loop is CASSFGGSGTGELFF. CDR3 DNA: TGTGCCAGCAGTTTTGGGGGATCGGGCACCGGGGAGCTGTTTTTT. The complete variable domain, with remaining parts taken from reference TRBV28 and TRBJ2-2, reads DVKVTQSSRYLVKRTGEKVFLECVQDMDHENMFWYRQDPGLGLRLIYFSYDVKMKEKGDIPEGYSVSREKKERFSLILESASTNQTSMYLCASSFGGSGTGELFFGEGSRLTVL.

The rearrangement joins TRBV5-5 to TRBJ1-2; no definite D call. The germline V gene has CDR1 SGHKS and CDR2 YYEKEE (reference sequence). V gave up 0 bases and J gave up 5 bases, with 8 bases separating them. This CDR3 region has 13 residues. DNA of the CDR3: TGTGCCAGCAGCTTGGCCCAGATTTATGGCTACACCTTC. This sequence encodes CASSLAQIYGYTF.

The V and J genes are TRBV7-3 and TRBJ2-1; D remains unclear. CDR1 is SGHTA, CDR2 FQGTGA, per germline. The V and J ends lost 2 bases and 5 bases respectively, with 7 bases between them. This CDR3 region has 13 residues. The CDR3 sequence: CASSLARNNEQFF. Written as DNA, the CDR3 is TGTGCCAGCAGCTTAGCCAGAAACAATGAGCAGTTCTTC.

The CDR3 nucleotides are TGCGCCAGCAGCCAAGGGGGACTAGCGGGAGTGGGCACCGGGGAGCTGTTTTTT. Protein product: CASSQGGLAGVGTGELFF. The chain couples TRBV4-1 to TRBJ2-2, with TRBD2 matching over 14 bases. V gave up 1 base and J gave up 4 bases; unmatched junction bases: 5. This CDR3 spans 18 amino acids. The germline V gene has CDR1 MGHRA and CDR2 YSYEKL.

The chain carries TRBV14 and TRBJ2-7; 9 bases are shared with TRBD1. V gave up 1 base and J gave up 0 bases; unmatched junction bases: 16. The CDR3 has 20 residues. Germline V gives CDR1 SGHDN, CDR2 FVKESK. The CDR3 reads CASSQARRTGERWGSYEQYF. CDR3 coding DNA: TGTGCCAGCAGCCAAGCCCGTAGGACAGGGGAAAGGTGGGGCTCCTACGAGCAGTACTTC.

The chain has TRBV7-9 and TRBJ2-1, with 8 bases that match TRBD2. Trimming took 1 base from V and 3 from J; bases not matched to a gene: 5. The germline V gene encodes CDR1 SEHNR and CDR2 FQNEAQ (reference sequence). This CDR3 spans 16 amino acids. The CDR3: CASSLDPAGVYNEQFF. In DNA, the CDR3 is TGTGCCAGCAGCTTAGATCCAGCGGGAGTCTACAATGAGCAGTTCTTC.

This clone was seen only a few times. CDR3 residues: CASSHPSGSAATQYF. In DNA form, the CDR3 reads TGTGCCAGTAGTCATCCCAGCGGTAGCGCCGCCACGCAGTATTTT. This chain connects TRBV19 to TRBJ2-3; maybe TRBD2 (5 bases). V lost 5 bases and J 9 bases, leaving 21 bases between the germline ends. The CDR3 is made up of 15 amino acids. From germline, CDR1 is LNHDA and CDR2 SQIVND (reference sequence).

This clone showed up just once. The V gene is TRBV5-6, the J gene TRBJ2-3; no clear D gene. V was shortened by 0 bases and J by 2 bases, with 16 bases between the two germline ends. The CDR3 is 17 amino acids. CDR1 SGHDT and CDR2 YYEEEE come from the germline V gene. CDR3 protein: CASSLDLGSHNTDTQYF. Here the CDR3 DNA reads TGTGCCAGCAGCTTGGACTTGGGCAGCCACAACACAGATACGCAGTATTTT.

The chain joins TRBV5-1 to TRBJ2-2, with D maybe TRBD2 (6 bases). The CDR3 consists of 16 residues. The V end was cut by 1 base, the J end by 6 bases, with 16 bases between. Germline CDR1 SGHRS, CDR2 YFSETQ. This CDR3 is CASSLLHLSGPGELFF. CDR3 bases: TGCGCCAGCAGCTTGCTCCACTTAAGCGGGCCCGGGGAGCTGTTTTTT.

This chain connects TRBV5-1 to TRBJ2-5; 11 bases align to TRBD2. V was pared by 5 bases and J by 2 bases, with 5 bases of the junction left unmatched. Germline lookup yields CDR1 SGHRS and CDR2 YFSETQ. This CDR3 is 15 amino acids long. The CDR3 reads CASSTSGGTQETQYF. CDR3 coding DNA: TGCGCCAGCAGTACTAGCGGGGGTACACAAGAGACCCAGTACTTC.

V gene TRBV27 combines with J gene TRBJ2-7; 8 bases are shared with TRBD1. This CDR3 comprises 15 residues. Germline CDR1 MNHEY, CDR2 SMNVEV (reference sequence). J lost 0 bases, V lost 3 bases, and 4 bases had no gene match. The CDR3 region is CASSFGQGNSYEQYF. For the CDR3, the DNA is TGTGCCAGCAGTTTCGGACAGGGTAACTCCTACGAGCAGTACTTC.